The clone carrying this TCR beta chain was picked up a small number of times. What it recognizes is unknown. The sample has other DNA sequences that encode this CDR3 too. V was trimmed by 3 bases and J by 2 bases, leaving 11 bases between them. The CDR3 loop spans 14 amino acids. Germline loops: CDR1 MNHEY, CDR2 SMNVEV (reference sequence). These data originate in a study of shared clonotypes between healthy human individuals. General observations from the study: Collection of samples was limited to blood; tissue repertoires likely differ.

Roughly 27,000 T cell genomes, or roughly 200 ng DNA, went into the sorted-subset replicate PCRs. TCRdb's table, derived via immunoSEQ multiplex PCR, lists solely in-frame clones and lacks some. The table lists around 700,000 clones, about 80% of them singletons. Sequencing was performed on memory CD4+ T cells sorted from blood. Subset denoted: CD45RA-negative fraction. The TCR was taken from a young woman in good health. The gene calls are TRBV27 and TRBJ2-7; maybe TRBD1 (6 bases). The CDR3 here is CASSFSQGPYEQYF. The CDR3 DNA is TGTGCCAGCAGTTTTTCACAGGGCCCCTACGAGCAGTACTTC.